These T cell receptor beta chains were read from a single sample in a study of blood T cell repertoires in COVID-19. The table came from immunoSEQ multiplex PCR; TCRdb's copy has only in-frame clones and leaves some out. The sample lists fewer than 350,000 clones; about 87% were seen once. The sample comprised peripheral blood. All receptors come from a woman under 40 with COVID-19, enrolled during active disease. CDR3s leave out the opening cysteine and the closing phenylalanine or tryptophan. The size entry is marked missing in some rows and otherwise reads once, few, many or a size class.

TRBV4-2 . ASSQGGRSNTEAF
TRBV12-3/TRBV12-4 . ASSSDRDTEAF
TRBV18 . ASSPAPGGAADTQY
TRBV7-9 . ASTLRGGNTEAF
TRBV5-1 . ASSSNYGYT
TRBV3-1/TRBV3-2 . ASSRGTGYGYT
TRBV20-1 . SASTPGQGPMREEQY
TRBV6-5 . ASRVPGQNYGYT
TRBV5-1 . ASSSKSRALGETQY
TRBV4-1 . ASSQGLQGFANQPQH
TRBV2 . ASSEQGQRYGYT
TRBV6-5 . ASRDRGSNTIY
TRBV12-2 . ASRSGDYREKLF
TRBV6-1 . ASSDDRGIYEQY
TRBV18 . ASSPQPGQGREKLF
TRBV7-9 . ASSPDEVPY
TRBV4-2 . ASSQTWGGDYGYT
TRBV28 . ASLRGGAAGELF
TRBV19 once ASSVTGSSSYGYT
TRBV9 . ASSVGGGETQY
TRBV5-1 . ASSLVGLGAGELF
TRBV5-6 . ASSLFSRRTMNTEAF
TRBV7-9 once ASTGQGFYNEQF
TRBV29-1 . SALQQNYGYT
TRBV6-5 . ATRAEVSYEQY
TRBV12-3/TRBV12-4 few ASSRTGRSYT
TRBV4-3 . ASSPDRANTQY
TRBV12-1 . ASSSDRVGSSEQY
TRBV6-5 . ASSPGRRSPYT
TRBV2 . ASKSRGGLTSTDTQY
TRBV20-1 . SASRRDSSTDTQY
TRBV7-8 . ASSSRQGAGNQPQH
TRBV6-5 . AIKSGQGATEAF
TRBV5-1 . ASSPDPQGLGVAF
TRBV7-9 . ASSFYGGWTDTQY
TRBV2 few ASSEGGTGGYKAF
TRBV2 . ASSEGEANWQPQH
TRBV19 . ASSIMADQPQH
TRBV9 . ASSVVLAGGTEQF
TRBV5-1 . ASSLGQTLGGYT
TRBV18 . ASSNHFPPKDGYT
TRBV6-6 . ASSSTGQAYGYT
TRBV29-1 . SVVATSGGHNEQF
TRBV5-4 . ASSSGTGVGKNTEAF
TRBV7-9 . ASSPGTYNEQF